The clone carrying this T cell receptor (beta chain) has more than one count but fewer than ten. As for time point: pre-sensitization, week 0. Treatment here: therapeutic diphenylcyclopropenone sensitization with weekly scalp DPC. Germline V lookup: CDR1 MNHEY, CDR2 SVGAGI. This CDR3 has 14 residues. V lost 0 bases and J lost 6, with 12 bases in between. The data were obtained in a study of human T cells and chemical hapten exposure. Source study methods: A per-sample median of around 100,000 TCRs was observed, with a range of roughly 20,000 to 690,600. TCRdb reprocessed the RACE reads with MiXCR, giving one entry per CDR3 protein. The V and J calls shown here were made by TCRdb, not taken from the authors' results. The top ten hold approximately 5.9% of the sample, which has 40,000 or so distinct CDR3 sequences, about 10% seen once.

This TCR derives from a man younger than 40 with alopecia areata. Some clones in this sample may be carry-over from other donors' samples. The specimen comprised whole blood, sampled in connection with sensitization to the hapten diphenylcyclopropenone (DPC). The V gene is TRBV6-5, the J gene TRBJ2-7; D is unresolved. In nucleotides, the CDR3 is TGTGCCAGCAGTTACTCATCCTCCCCAGTCGAGCAGTACTTC. Translated: CASSYSSSPVEQYF.